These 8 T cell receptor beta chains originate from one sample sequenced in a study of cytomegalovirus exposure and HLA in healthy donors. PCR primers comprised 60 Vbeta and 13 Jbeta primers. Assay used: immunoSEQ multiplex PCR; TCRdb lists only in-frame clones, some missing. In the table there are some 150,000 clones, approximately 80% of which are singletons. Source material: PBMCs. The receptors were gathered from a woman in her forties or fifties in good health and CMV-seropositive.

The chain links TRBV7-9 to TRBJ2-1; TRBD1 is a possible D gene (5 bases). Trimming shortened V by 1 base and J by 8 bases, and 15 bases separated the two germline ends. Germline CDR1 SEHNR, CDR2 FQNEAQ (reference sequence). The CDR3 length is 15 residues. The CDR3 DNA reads TGTGCCAGCAGCTTAGAAGGGGCAGATTGGGATGAGCAGTTCTTC. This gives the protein CASSLEGADWDEQFF.

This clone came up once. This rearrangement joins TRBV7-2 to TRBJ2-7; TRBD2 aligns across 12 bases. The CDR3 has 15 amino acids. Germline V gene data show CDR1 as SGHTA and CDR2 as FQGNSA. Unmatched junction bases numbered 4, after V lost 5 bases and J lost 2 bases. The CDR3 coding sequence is TGTGCCAGCAGCCCGACTAGCGGGGGACCCTACGAGCAGTACTTC. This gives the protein CASSPTSGGPYEQYF.

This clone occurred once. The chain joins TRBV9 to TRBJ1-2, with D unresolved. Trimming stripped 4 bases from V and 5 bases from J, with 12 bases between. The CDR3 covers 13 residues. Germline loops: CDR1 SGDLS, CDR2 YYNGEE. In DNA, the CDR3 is TGTGCCAGCAGCTCGGGGAAACTTTATGGCTACACCTTC. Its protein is CASSSGKLYGYTF.

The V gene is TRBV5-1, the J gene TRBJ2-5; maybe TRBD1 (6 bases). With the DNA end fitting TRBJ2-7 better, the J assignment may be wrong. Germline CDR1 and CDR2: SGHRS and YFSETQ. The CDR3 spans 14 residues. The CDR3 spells CASSGGTGSHEQYF. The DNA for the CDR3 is TGCGCCAGCAGCGGAGGTACAGGGAGCCACGAGCAGTACTTC.

The DNA for the CDR3 is TGTGCCAGCAGCGTCGGGGGGGCGGGGGAGCAGTACTTC. This gives the protein CASSVGGAGEQYF. The chain recombines TRBV13 with TRBJ2-7; 8 nucleotides line up with TRBD2. V trimming: 5 bases; J trimming: 7 bases; junction bases outside the gene matches: 7. Germline V gives CDR1 PRHDT, CDR2 FYEKMQ (reference sequence). There are 13 residues in the CDR3.

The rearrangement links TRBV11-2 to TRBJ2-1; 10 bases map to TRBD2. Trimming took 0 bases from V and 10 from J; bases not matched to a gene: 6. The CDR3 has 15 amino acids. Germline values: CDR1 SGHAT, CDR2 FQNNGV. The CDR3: CASSLEAGGPWEQFF. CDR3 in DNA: TGTGCCAGCAGCTTAGAAGCGGGGGGGCCTTGGGAGCAGTTCTTC. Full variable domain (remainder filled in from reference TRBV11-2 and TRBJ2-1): EAGVAQSPRYKIIEKRQSVAFWCNPISGHATLYWYQQILGQGPKLLIQFQNNGVVDDSQLPKDRFSAERLKGVDSTLKIQPAKLEDSAVYLCASSLEAGGPWEQFFGPGTRLTVL.

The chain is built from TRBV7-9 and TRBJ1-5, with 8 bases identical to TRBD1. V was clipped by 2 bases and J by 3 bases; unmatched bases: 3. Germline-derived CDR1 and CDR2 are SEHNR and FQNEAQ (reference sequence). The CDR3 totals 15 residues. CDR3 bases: TGTGCCAGCAGCTTAAGGACAGGGATCAATCAGCCCCAGCATTTT. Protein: CASSLRTGINQPQHF.

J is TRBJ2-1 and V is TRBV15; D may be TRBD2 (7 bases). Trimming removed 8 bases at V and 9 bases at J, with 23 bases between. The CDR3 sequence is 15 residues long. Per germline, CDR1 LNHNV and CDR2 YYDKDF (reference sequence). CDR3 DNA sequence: TGTGCCACCTTGAGGGGGGGGCATAAGGATGTTGAGCAGTTCTTC. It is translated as CATLRGGHKDVEQFF.